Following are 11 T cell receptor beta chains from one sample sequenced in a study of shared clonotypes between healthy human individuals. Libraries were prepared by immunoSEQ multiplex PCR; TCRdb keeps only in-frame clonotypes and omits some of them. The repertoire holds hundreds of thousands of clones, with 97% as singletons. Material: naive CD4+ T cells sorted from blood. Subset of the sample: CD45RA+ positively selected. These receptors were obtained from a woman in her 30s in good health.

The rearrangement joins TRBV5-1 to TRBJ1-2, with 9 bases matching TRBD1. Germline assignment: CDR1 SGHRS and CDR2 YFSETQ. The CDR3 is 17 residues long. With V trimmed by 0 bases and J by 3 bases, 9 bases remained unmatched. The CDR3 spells CASSLGLNRGLDYGYTF. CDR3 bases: TGCGCCAGCAGCTTGGGGCTTAACAGGGGGCTGGACTATGGCTACACCTTC.

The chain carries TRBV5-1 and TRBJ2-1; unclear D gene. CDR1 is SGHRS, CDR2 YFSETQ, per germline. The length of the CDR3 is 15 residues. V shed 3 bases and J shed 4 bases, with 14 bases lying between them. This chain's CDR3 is CASSSAPGHYNEQFF. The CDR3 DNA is TGCGCCAGCAGCTCCGCTCCCGGGCATTACAATGAGCAGTTCTTC.

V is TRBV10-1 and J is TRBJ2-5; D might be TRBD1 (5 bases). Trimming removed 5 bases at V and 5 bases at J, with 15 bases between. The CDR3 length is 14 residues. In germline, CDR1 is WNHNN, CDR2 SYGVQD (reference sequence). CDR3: CASSWSQGMETQYF. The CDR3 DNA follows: TGCGCCAGCAGTTGGTCGCAGGGAATGGAGACCCAGTACTTC.

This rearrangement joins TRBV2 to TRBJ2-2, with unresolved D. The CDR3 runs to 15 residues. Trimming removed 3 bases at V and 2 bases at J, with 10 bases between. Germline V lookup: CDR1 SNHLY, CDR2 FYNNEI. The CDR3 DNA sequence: TGTGCCAGCAGTGAGAACCTAATAAACACCGGGGAGCTGTTTTTT. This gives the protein CASSENLINTGELFF.

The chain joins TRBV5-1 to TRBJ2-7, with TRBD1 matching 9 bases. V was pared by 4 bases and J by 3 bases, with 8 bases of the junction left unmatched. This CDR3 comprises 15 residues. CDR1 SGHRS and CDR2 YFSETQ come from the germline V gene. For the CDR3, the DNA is TGCGCCAGCAGCCTCATCACAGGGGGCAACTACGAGCAGTACTTC. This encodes CASSLITGGNYEQYF.

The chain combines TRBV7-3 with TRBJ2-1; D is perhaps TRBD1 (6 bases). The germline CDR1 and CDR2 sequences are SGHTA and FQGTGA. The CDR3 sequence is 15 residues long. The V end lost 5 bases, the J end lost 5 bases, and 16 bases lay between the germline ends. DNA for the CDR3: TGTGCCAGCAGCCCAGTCGGGGACAAAAACAATGAGCAGTTCTTC. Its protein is CASSPVGDKNNEQFF.

CDR3 protein: CASSTRRRPSSYNEQFF. Written as DNA, the CDR3 is TGTGCCAGCAGTACTAGAAGACGGCCGAGCTCCTACAATGAGCAGTTCTTC. The chain couples TRBV28 to TRBJ2-1, with D maybe TRBD2 (5 bases). Germline CDR1 reads MDHEN; CDR2 reads SYDVKM. The CDR3 totals 17 residues. With 5 bases removed from V and 0 bases from J, the gap between germline ends came to 17 bases.

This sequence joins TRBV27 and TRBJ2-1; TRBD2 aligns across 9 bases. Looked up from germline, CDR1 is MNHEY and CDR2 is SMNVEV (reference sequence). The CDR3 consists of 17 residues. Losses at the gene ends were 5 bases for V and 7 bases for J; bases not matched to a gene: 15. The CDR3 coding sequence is TGTGCCAGCAGTCGTCCCGGGAGTAGCGGGAGCCAGAATGAGCAGTTCTTC. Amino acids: CASSRPGSSGSQNEQFF.

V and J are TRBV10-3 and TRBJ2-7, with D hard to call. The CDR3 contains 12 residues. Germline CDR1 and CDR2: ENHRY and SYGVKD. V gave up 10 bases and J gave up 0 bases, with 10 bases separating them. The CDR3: CASSGPSYEQYF. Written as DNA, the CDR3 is TGTGCCAGCTCCGGGCCCTCCTACGAGCAGTACTTC.

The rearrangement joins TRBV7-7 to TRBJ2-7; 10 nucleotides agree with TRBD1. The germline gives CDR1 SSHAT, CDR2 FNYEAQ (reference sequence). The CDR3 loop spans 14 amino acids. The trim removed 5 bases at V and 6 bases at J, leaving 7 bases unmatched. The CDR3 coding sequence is TGTGCCAGCAGCGCCGCCGGGACAGGGGTCGAGCAGTACTTC. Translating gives CASSAAGTGVEQYF.

CDR3 DNA sequence: TGTGCCAGCAGCTTGAAGACAGGCCCAACTAATGAAAAACTGTTTTTT. It codes for CASSLKTGPTNEKLFF. The V gene is TRBV7-9, the J gene TRBJ1-4, with D maybe TRBD1 (6 bases). Germline CDR1 and CDR2: SEHNR and FQNEAQ (reference sequence). The CDR3 covers 16 residues. The ends were cut back, 3 bases at V and 0 bases at J, with 11 bases in the middle.